In this sample, the clone carrying this T cell receptor (beta chain) turned up a few times. Its antigen is not identified. The data stem from a study of cytomegalovirus exposure and HLA in healthy donors. The PCR used 60 Vbeta and 13 Jbeta primers. The method was immunoSEQ multiplex PCR; TCRdb's version includes in-frame clones alone and lacks a portion of them. This sample carries some 200,000 clones, almost 70% of them seen once, and the ten largest clones take approximately 2.5%. The study's findings and limits: By HLA locus, TCR association rates varied in a later analysis, with DRB1 showing the most and HLA-C the fewest. Most TCR beta V segments were productive about 87% or about 30% of the time in an earlier analysis.

The TCR sequence derives from a man aged 35-49 years in good health and CMV-seropositive. The sample was PBMCs.

The CDR3 DNA sequence: TGTGCCAGCAGCTTAGATAACTACGAGCAGTACTTC. It translates to CASSLDNYEQYF. The chain couples TRBV5-5 to TRBJ2-5; the D is unclear. The tail of the sequence fits TRBJ2-7 better, so the J call may be wrong. Germline CDR1 SGHKS, CDR2 YYEKEE (reference sequence). The CDR3 covers 12 residues.